This T cell receptor (beta chain) was sequenced in a study of T cells in Graves' hyperthyroidism and ophthalmopathy. Researchers took RNA transcripts and amplified the TCR beta CDR3 regions from them. Primed by the HTBI set, a first-round RT-PCR was run on the TCR CDR3. TCRdb redid the calling of the multiplex PCR reads with MiXCR, one entry per CDR3 protein. The repertoire holds about 50,000 distinct CDR3 sequences, with around 50% as singletons. In this sample, this clonotype turned up a few times. CDR3 length equals 16 residues. Trimming took 1 base from V and 2 from J, leaving 14 bases between them. Germline V gives CDR1 KGHSH, CDR2 LQKENI.

Material for sequencing was blood. The clonotype was recovered from a woman younger than 45 with Graves' ophthalmopathy. The chain carries TRBV18 and TRBJ2-5; D may be TRBD1 or TRBD2 (5 bases each). The chain's CDR3 is CASSPRTGGPQETQYF. CDR3 coding DNA: TGTGCCAGCTCACCACGAACAGGAGGACCACAAGAGACCCAGTACTTC.